The present T cell receptor beta chain was sequenced within a study of T-cell memory formation after mild COVID-19 (dated by TCRdb to the early 2020s). Study-level background: TCR sequence clusters from the two donors were found to be largely donor specific. Longitudinal TCRalpha and TCRbeta repertoire sequencing tracked T-cell clones expanding and contracting after mild COVID-19 in a couple of donors. The cohort comprised two young, previously healthy adult volunteers, one female and one male.

Ficoll-Paque density gradient centrifugation was used to isolate PBMCs. This clonotype was observed a handful of times. This clone's antigen is unknown. Base qualities are not at hand, and no much larger clone is one base apart. V is reduced by 0 bases and J by 8 bases, leaving a spacing of 10 bases between them. From a lookup of the germline V gene (reference sequence), CDR1 and CDR2 are GTSNPN and SVGIG. The CDR3 runs 12 residues from the cysteine to the phenylalanine. Just the 36-base CDR3 DNA is kept, in frame starting at base 1. Results the study describes overall, beyond this receptor: Contracting CD4+ clones turned up mainly in the CM and EM memory subsets, whereas EMRA was where CD8+ clones were enriched. Whether the second-wave clones peaking on day 37 were SARS-CoV-2 specific was not confirmed. Some responding clones were found in pre-infection memory, which suggests that pre-existing cross-reactive memory T cells took part in the SARS-CoV-2 response. Only two mild cases were covered in the study, and larger cohorts including severe cases with pre-infection samples were considered necessary. Clones contracting from day 15 to 85 had balanced CD4/CD8 phenotypes, while a second wave expanding from day 15 to 37 was biased towards CD4+.

Instrument on record: Illumina NovaSeq 6000. TCRalpha and TCRbeta cDNA libraries were constructed by 5'RACE with constant-segment primers, with sample barcodes and unique molecular identifiers being introduced. RNA was extracted from every sample with Trizol reagent. Libraries were amplified in two PCR steps, with a second sample barcode and Illumina TruSeq adapters added in the second step. Sequencing of the libraries was done on an Illumina NovaSeq, producing 2 x 150 bp paired-end reads. In the original analysis: Demultiplexing of reads and collapsing into UMI-guided consensus sequences were performed with migec v1.2.7. With mixcr v2.1.11, UMI consensuses were aligned to TRA and TRB V and J templates and assembled into clonotypes. Expanded or contracted clonotypes were those called significant by both edgeR and NoisET, with noise models trained on biological replicates. For edgeR calls, the cutoffs were a false discovery rate-adjusted p below 0.01 and a log2 fold-change threshold of 1. As an exploratory analysis of dynamics, max-normalized trajectories of the 1000 most abundant clonotypes were examined with PCA combined with hierarchical clustering. Each responding clone was given a CD4 or CD8 phenotype based on the CD4+ and CD8+ repertoires, which had been sequenced separately. The raw public reads went through TCRdb reprocessing: fastp at Q25, MiXCR clone calling, in-frame beta chains kept. A single entry per CDR3 protein holds the most common genes and DNA from its merged rows. These V and J calls rely on TCRdb rather than the paper's analysis. The sample table lists about 340,000 distinct CDR3 sequences, roughly 13% of them with a count of one. The ten largest clonotypes hold about 20% of the sample.

The chain is encoded by TRBV30 joined to TRBJ1-2, with no reliable assignment of the D segment. The clonotype comes from a young man who had mild COVID-19 (a few samples of this study predate the infection). The sample titles of this study are shuffled in the database, so cell type and time point are left out; the donor was told from shared clones. The sequenced sample consisted of PBMCs or a T cell subset sorted from them (not recorded which). The sequenced DNA: TGTGCCTGGAGTGTAACGGGTAACGGCTACACCTTC. The encoded protein is CAWSVTGNGYTF.